This TCR beta chain was documented in a study of cytomegalovirus exposure and HLA in healthy donors (dated by TCRdb to about 2017). As for the study more broadly: An earlier analysis of about 560 of the donors reported 250 to 300 Gb of sequence data and 117 million unique TCR beta sequences obtained from about 179 million T cells. An early release covering 550 to 700 HLA-typed donors comprised approximately 290 gigabases of sequencing data and tens of millions of unique TCR sequences. Among the approximately 400 genotyped donors, approximately 82% belonged to the genetic ancestry cluster associated with self-reported Caucasian donors. The aim of the study was to test whether cataloging public T cell receptors could identify signatures of past pathogen exposure. The study used immunosequencing to profile the T cell repertoires of approximately 640 subjects and linked those repertoires to cytomegalovirus serostatus. Besides the first cohort of around 670 subjects, a separate validation cohort made up of 90 to 150 different subjects was used. To predict cytomegalovirus infection status, the study combined high-throughput TCR immunosequencing, statistical association of individual TCRs with disease status, and machine learning. A later analysis re-examined previously published TCR beta repertoires from about 700 donors and added high-resolution HLA genotyping to investigate patterns of TCR occurrence. The later analysis used no new phenotypic data to find candidate immune exposures, relying instead on TCR beta sequences and their occurrence across donors. To decide whether each TCR beta V gene segment behaved as functional or pseudogenic, an earlier analysis of some 540 of the donors relied on high-throughput TCR beta sequencing. Donor age, sex, ethnicity and CMV serostatus were collected together with the repertoire data. A later genetic analysis used genome-wide SNP genotypes for about 65% of the 666 donors, treating that subset as a discovery cohort. Every discovery cohort repertoire had been produced on one sequencing platform. Class I and class II HLA loci were covered by the typing at four-digit resolution. Typing coverage differed by locus: A, B, C, DRB1 and DQB1 were typed in about 629-640 donors, DQA1 in roughly 500, DPA1 in 600 to 610, and DPB1 in 450 to 480. Because of strong linkage in the cohort, 4 to 6 DR-DQ haplotypes were treated as single units for association and clustering. On average, over 200,000 unique TCR beta nucleotide sequences were sequenced per donor among a few hundred genotyped donors of the cohort, with roughly 18% of those sequences being non-productive.

The cysteine opens and the phenylalanine closes a CDR3 of 19 amino acids. The read is trimmed to its CDR3 DNA, 57 bases read in frame from base 1. Looking up the germline V gene (reference sequence) yields CDR1 MNHEY and CDR2 SMNVEV. At the junction V is shortened by 5 bases and J by 1 base; bases outside the gene matches: 19. The cohort was made up of roughly 670 healthy bone marrow donors. All cohort members were sampled while nominally healthy, although unrecorded immune exposures were likely present. The donor tested CMV seronegative and was one of the 352 seronegative cohort members. Each donor provided a peripheral blood sample, and peripheral blood mononuclear cells were used for TCR beta sequencing. The Qiagen DNeasy Blood Extraction Kit was used to extract genomic DNA from the blood cell samples. The library was produced with the immunoSEQ multiplex PCR assay. For the multiplex PCR, a mixture combining 60 forward primers for TCR Vbeta segments and 13 reverse primers for TCR Jbeta segments was used. Amplification of the CDR3 region of rearranged TCR beta genes was performed with a multiplex PCR assay on genomic DNA. On the Illumina HiSeq System, the amplified TCR beta libraries were sequenced as 87-base-pair reads. Per the source publication's procedure: A later analysis tallied roughly 80 million unique TCR beta chains across the 666 repertoires, and about 12 million of those chains were shared by two or more donors. To remove PCR and sequencing errors, raw reads were error-corrected and collapsed into unique sequences using a nearest-neighbor algorithm that merged closely related sequences. CDR3 sequences were aligned to IMGT reference sequences to assign V, D and J gene segments. For a sequence to be retained, a match of at least six nucleotides was required to both a V gene segment and a J gene segment. A rearrangement was called productive if the CDR3 had no stop codons and remained in frame with V and J, and every other rearrangement was called non-productive. Following IMGT convention, CDR3 was defined as the stretch from the second conserved V-encoded cysteine to the conserved J-encoded phenylalanine. The earlier analysis of a few hundred of the donors excluded any sequence lacking an unambiguous match to a single V gene segment. In an earlier analysis of 500 to 750 of the donors, V segments were called functional above 56.7% productive rearrangements and were called segregating when the between-donor standard deviation exceeded 5%. A statistical classification framework was developed to diagnose cytomegalovirus status using the catalog of TCR beta chain sequences. In a later analysis, TCR nucleotide sequences were compared against IMGT/GENE-DB human TR gene sequences so that V and J genes could be assigned. The TCRdist pipeline was used in a later analysis to assign CDR3 sequences and most-parsimonious VDJ recombination scenarios. In a later analysis, each TCR beta chain was defined by its CDR3 amino acid sequence together with its V-gene family, and reads without a unique V-gene family were excluded. As a way to deal with suspected cross-contamination and a sequencing artifact, a later analysis dropped approximately 570 nucleotide sequences that were highly shared and had low generation probability. In a later analysis, a clonal expansion index was calculated for each public chain from normalized within-repertoire ranks of inferred template counts. A later analysis computed generation probabilities with a VDJ recombination model fitted to out-of-frame rearrangements, and checked the results against IGoR. A later analysis scored TCR-TCR, TCR-HLA and TCR-CMV co-occurrence with hypergeometric tests, applying a repertoire-size bias correction to TCR pairs. In a later analysis, false discovery rates were estimated by permuting HLA or CMV assignments 20 times. In a later analysis, co-occurring TCRs were grouped using DBSCAN, with TCRdist sequence similarity added in when clustering inside HLA-allele-positive subsets. For co-occurrence clustering, repertoires with fewer than 30,000 or more than 120,000 public chains were excluded, along with roughly five repertoires with anomalous nucleotide sharing. The table was pulled from immuneACCESS by TCRdb, which kept in-frame rearrangements only. Such tables lose some clones; where checked, under half of the loss comes from unresolved V genes, and the rest has no known cause. V, J and clone size are those of that table, while D and trimming were read from the DNA. The sample profile shows 100,000 to 120,000 clones; 78% of them were found once. Together, the top ten hold approximately 1.3% of the sample.

As concerns this clone: Its antigen is unknown. No per-base quality is available; no much larger clone lies one base away.

Broad study findings and their caveats: A further reported finding was that TCR beta sequences accurately predicted the HLA-A and HLA-B alleles for most subjects in the first cohort. Most TCR sequences were seen in very few donors, while some public TCRs were found in many individuals. Cytomegalovirus status was reported to be diagnosed by the classifier with high specificity and sensitivity in both the original and validation cohorts. Some IMGT-functional V segments, including TRBV6-2 and TRBV6-3, could not be distinguished by the 87-base-pair reads and were therefore excluded. HLA typing was unavailable for some donors at each locus, so association tests used only the typed subset. The cohort was sequenced for TCR beta chains only, and without alpha or paired-chain data the features that could be detected were limited. In a later analysis, HLA-associated TCR beta chains showed more clonal expansion and lower generation probabilities than non-associated chains that were equally common. The presence/absence analyses assumed that sequencing depth was roughly uniform across donors, and that assumption may not be true. Several of the top co-occurrence clusters appeared to be linked to parvovirus B19, influenza, CMV and Epstein-Barr virus, according to a later analysis. Linkage disequilibrium might explain the correlated functional status among segregating V segments, but an unknown experimental factor could not be excluded. When HLA alleles, especially DR and DQ, strongly co-occurred, TCR associations were difficult to assign to individual alleles. In a later genetic analysis, a missense DCLRE1C variant was associated with V-gene and J-gene trimming of TCR beta chains, and the association was replicated in an independent cohort. In a later analysis, most CMV-associated TCR beta chains were found to appear HLA-restricted, with HLA associations seemingly driven largely by CMV exposure. Specific HLA alleles were associated with 15,000 to 20,000 TCR beta sequences at a false discovery rate of 0.05 in a later analysis. A group of highly shared sequence variants was considered likely to be a technical artifact of the sequencing pipeline. In the study, 150 to 200 TCR beta chains were listed as associated with cytomegalovirus. A later analysis found that TCR association rates varied across HLA loci, with DRB1 alleles showing the most associated TCRs and HLA-C alleles the fewest. The only immune exposure information available for the cohort was CMV serostatus. Compared with the approximately 670-donor mean, donors in an Asian-associated ancestry cluster had fewer N-insertions in productive TCRs, according to a later genetic analysis. Seventeen rarely observed V segments, including chromosome 9 orphons, were excluded from the earlier analysis of about 500 of the donors because counts were too low. In an earlier analysis of around 600 of the donors, most TCR beta V segments were observed in productive rearrangements about 87% or about 30% of the time, broadly matching IMGT annotations. It was suggested by the authors that the approach could potentially be generalized to other disease states and immunological phenotypes. Three of the identified cytomegalovirus-associated TCR beta chains were confirmed in vitro to be specific for cytomegalovirus antigens.

The clonotype originates from a man aged 25 to 40 in good health and CMV-seronegative. The chain is made from TRBV27 and TRBJ2-5, with TRBD2 identical over 7 junction bases. The sample was PBMCs. DNA sequence: TGTGCCAGCAGTCACAGCGCGTTCCGACTAGCCTCGCGCCAAGAGACCCAGTACTTC. Its translation reads: CASSHSAFRLASRQETQYF.